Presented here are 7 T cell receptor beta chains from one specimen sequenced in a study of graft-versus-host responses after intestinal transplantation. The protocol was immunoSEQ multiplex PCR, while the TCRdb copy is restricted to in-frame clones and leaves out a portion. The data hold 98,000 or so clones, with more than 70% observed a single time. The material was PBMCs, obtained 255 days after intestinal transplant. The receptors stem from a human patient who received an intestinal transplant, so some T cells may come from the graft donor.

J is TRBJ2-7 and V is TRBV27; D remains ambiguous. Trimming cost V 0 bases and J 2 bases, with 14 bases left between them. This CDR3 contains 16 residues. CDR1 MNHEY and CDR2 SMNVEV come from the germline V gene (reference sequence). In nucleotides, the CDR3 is TGTGCCAGCAGTTTATCCCCTAGTTTAATCACCTACGAGCAGTACTTC. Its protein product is CASSLSPSLITYEQYF.

CDR3 coding DNA: TGCGCCAGCAGCTTGGACCCGGGCGGGGATTCACCCCTCCACTTT. Amino acids: CASSLDPGGDSPLHF. The chain has TRBV5-1 and TRBJ1-6, with D unclear. Germline V gene sequence: CDR1 SGHRS, CDR2 YFSETQ. The CDR3 has 15 residues. Trimming pared 0 bases from V and 8 bases from J, leaving 12 bases between. Complete variable domain (other parts from reference TRBV5-1 and TRBJ1-6): KAGVTQTPRYLIKTRGQQVTLSCSPISGHRSVSWYQQTPGQGLQFLFEYFSETQRNKGNFPGRFSGRQFSNSRSEMNVSTLELGDSALYLCASSLDPGGDSPLHFGNGTRLTVT.

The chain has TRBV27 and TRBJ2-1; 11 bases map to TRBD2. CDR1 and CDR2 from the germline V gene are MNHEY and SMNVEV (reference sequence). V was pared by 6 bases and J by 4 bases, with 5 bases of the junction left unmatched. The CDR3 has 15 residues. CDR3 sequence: CASSPGTSGYNEQFF. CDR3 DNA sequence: TGTGCCAGCAGCCCCGGGACTAGCGGATACAATGAGCAGTTCTTC.

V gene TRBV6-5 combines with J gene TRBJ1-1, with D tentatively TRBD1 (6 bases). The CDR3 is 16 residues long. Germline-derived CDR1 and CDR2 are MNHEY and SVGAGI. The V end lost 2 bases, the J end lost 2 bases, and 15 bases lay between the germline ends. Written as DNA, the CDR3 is TGTGCCAGCAGTTACCTTATCGGAGGGGGTAACACTGAAGCTTTCTTT. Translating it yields CASSYLIGGGNTEAFF.

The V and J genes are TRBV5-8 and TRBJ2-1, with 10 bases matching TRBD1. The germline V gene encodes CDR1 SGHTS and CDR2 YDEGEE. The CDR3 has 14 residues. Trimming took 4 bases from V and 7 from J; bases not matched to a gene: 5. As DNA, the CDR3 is TGTGCCAGCAGCGTCGGGACAGGGGTGAATGAGCAGTTCTTC. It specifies CASSVGTGVNEQFF.

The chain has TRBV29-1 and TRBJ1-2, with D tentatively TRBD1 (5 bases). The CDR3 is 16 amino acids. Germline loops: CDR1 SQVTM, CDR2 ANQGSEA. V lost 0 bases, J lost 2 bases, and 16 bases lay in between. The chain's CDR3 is CSVEDRRGPLNYGYTF. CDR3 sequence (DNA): TGCAGCGTTGAAGACCGAAGGGGACCACTCAACTATGGCTACACCTTC.

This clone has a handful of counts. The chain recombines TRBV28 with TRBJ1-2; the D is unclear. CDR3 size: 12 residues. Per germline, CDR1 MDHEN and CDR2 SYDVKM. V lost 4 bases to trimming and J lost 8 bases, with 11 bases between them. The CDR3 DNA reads TGTGCCAGCAGTTCGAGCCTGGGGGGCTACACCTTC. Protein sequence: CASSSSLGGYTF.